The clone carrying this T cell receptor beta chain was recorded only once. Its antigen is currently unknown. TCRdb re-called the RT-PCR reads through MiXCR, storing one row per CDR3 protein. The sample records fewer than 350,000 distinct CDR3 sequences, just over 20% being singletons. The CDR3 length is 17 residues. Germline V gene sequence: CDR1 LGHNA, CDR2 YNFKEQ. V shed 0 bases and J 0 bases; nucleotides not matched to a gene: 5. This entry belongs to a study of response to subunit inactivated influenza vaccine. Overall study results and limits: Each seasonal influenza vaccination recruits few new T cells, the authors suggested.

The receptor comes from a man aged 50 to 69 who received an inactivated influenza vaccine. The chain uses TRBV4-2 and TRBJ2-5, with TRBD2 identical over 9 bases. The sequences come from PBMCs from blood, collected about 20 months after vaccination. CDR3: CASSQELLAGYQETQYF. CDR3 sequence (DNA): TGTGCCAGCAGCCAAGAGTTGCTAGCGGGGTACCAAGAGACCCAGTACTTC.